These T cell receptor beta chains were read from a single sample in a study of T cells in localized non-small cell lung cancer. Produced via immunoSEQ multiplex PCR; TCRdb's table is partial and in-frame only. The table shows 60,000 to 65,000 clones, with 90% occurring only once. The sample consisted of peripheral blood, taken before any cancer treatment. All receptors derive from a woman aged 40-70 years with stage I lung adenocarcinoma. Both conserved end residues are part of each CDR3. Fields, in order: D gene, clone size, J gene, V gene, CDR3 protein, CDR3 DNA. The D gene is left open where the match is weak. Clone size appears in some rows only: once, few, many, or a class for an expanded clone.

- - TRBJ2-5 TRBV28 CASSLDPAGTQYF TGTGCCAGCAGTTTAGACCCCGCAGGGACCCAGTACTTC
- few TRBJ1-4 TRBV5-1 CASSRGENEKLFF TGCGCCAGCAGCCGGGGAGAAAATGAAAAACTGTTTTTT
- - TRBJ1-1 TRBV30 CAWEEGSNTEAFF TGTGCCTGGGAGGAGGGGTCGAACACTGAAGCTTTCTTT
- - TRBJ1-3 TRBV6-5 CASSYSAGATGNTIYF TGTGCCAGCAGTTACTCGGCAGGGGCAACTGGAAACACCATATATTTT
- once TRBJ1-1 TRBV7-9 CASSPNFQGFTEAFF TGTGCCAGCAGCCCGAACTTTCAGGGTTTCACTGAAGCTTTCTTT
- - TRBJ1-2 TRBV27 CASSPTRAANYGYTF TGTGCCAGCAGTCCCACCCGGGCCGCTAACTATGGCTACACCTTC
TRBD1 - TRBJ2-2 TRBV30 CAWRGTDNTGELFF TGTGCCTGGAGGGGGACAGACAACACCGGGGAGCTGTTTTTT
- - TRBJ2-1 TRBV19 CASSNRPSRQEQFF TGTGCCAGTAGTAACAGACCTTCCAGACAGGAGCAGTTCTTC
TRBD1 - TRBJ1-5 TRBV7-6 CASSLMLPGTGIANQPQHF TGTGCCAGCAGCTTGATGCTTCCGGGGACAGGGATCGCGAATCAGCCCCAGCATTTT
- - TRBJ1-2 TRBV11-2 CASSLEAGGHGYTF TGTGCCAGCAGCTTAGAGGCGGGGGGACATGGCTACACCTTC
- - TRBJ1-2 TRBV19 CASSDPGRSAGYTF TGTGCCAGTAGCGATCCGGGACGGTCGGCTGGCTACACCTTC
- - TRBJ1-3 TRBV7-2 CASSLGGTGGNTIYF TGTGCCAGCAGCTTGGGAGGGACGGGGGGAAACACCATATATTTT
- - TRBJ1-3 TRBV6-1 CASSEARQGKASTGSGNTIYF TGTGCCAGCAGTGAAGCCAGGCAGGGGAAGGCTAGTACGGGCTCTGGAAACACCATATATTTT
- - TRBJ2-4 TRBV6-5 CASTPSNSNIQYF TGTGCCAGCACCCCCAGCAACTCAAACATTCAGTACTTC
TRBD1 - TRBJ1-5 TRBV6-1 CASSVGGDSFGGNQPQHF TGTGCCAGCAGTGTAGGAGGGGACAGTTTTGGGGGCAATCAGCCCCAGCATTTT
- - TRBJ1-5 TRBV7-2 CASSEPGLNQPQHF TGTGCCAGCAGCGAACCGGGGCTCAATCAGCCCCAGCATTTT
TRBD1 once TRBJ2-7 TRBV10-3 CAISGGTASDGSYEQYF TGTGCCATCAGTGGGGGGACAGCCTCTGATGGGTCCTACGAGCAGTACTTC
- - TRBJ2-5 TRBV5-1 CASSPSAPGEETQYF TGCGCCAGCAGCCCGAGCGCCCCAGGGGAGGAGACCCAGTACTTC
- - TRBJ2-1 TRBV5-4 CASSFIASSYNEQFF TGTGCCAGCAGCTTTATCGCGAGCTCCTACAATGAGCAGTTCTTC
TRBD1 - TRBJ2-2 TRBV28 CASSRRTGGPGELFF TGTGCCAGCAGCAGGAGGACAGGGGGCCCCGGGGAGCTGTTTTTT
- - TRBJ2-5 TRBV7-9 CASSFGETQYF TGTGCCAGCAGCTTTGGAGAGACCCAGTACTTC
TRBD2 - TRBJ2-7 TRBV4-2 CASSQDASGAYEQYF TGTGCCAGCAGCCAAGATGCTAGCGGGGCCTACGAGCAGTACTTC
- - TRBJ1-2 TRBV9 CASSPKAEANYGYTF TGTGCCAGCAGCCCGAAGGCAGAAGCTAACTATGGCTACACCTTC
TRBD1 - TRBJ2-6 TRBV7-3 CASSSTGNGANVLTF TGTGCCAGCAGCTCGACAGGGAACGGGGCCAACGTCCTGACTTTC
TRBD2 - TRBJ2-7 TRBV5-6 CASSLTSGTYEQYF TGTGCCAGCAGCTTGACTAGCGGGACCTACGAGCAGTACTTC
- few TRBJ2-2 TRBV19 CASSILIQSGELFF TGTGCCAGTAGTATCCTCATTCAGTCCGGGGAGCTGTTTTTT
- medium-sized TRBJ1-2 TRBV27 CASSSPNQGYYGYTF TGTGCCAGCAGTTCACCCAATCAGGGTTACTATGGCTACACCTTC
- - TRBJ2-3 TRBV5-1 CASSGGNPTDAQYF TGCGCCAGCAGCGGGGGTAACCCAACAGATGCGCAGTATTTT
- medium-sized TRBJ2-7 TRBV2 CASRGRGEQYF TGTGCCAGCAGGGGGCGAGGGGAGCAGTACTTC
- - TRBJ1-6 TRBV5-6 CASSDGQGGGSPLHF TGTGCCAGCAGCGACGGACAAGGGGGTGGTTCACCCCTCCACTTT
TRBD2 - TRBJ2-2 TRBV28 CASSPYPGAGDGTGELFF TGTGCCAGCAGTCCATACCCAGGAGCGGGAGATGGCACCGGGGAGCTGTTTTTT
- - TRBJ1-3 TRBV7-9 CASSFGWTNSGNTIYF TGTGCCAGCAGCTTTGGCTGGACCAACTCTGGAAACACCATATATTTT
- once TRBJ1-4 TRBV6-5 CASSYSITSWELFF TGTGCCAGCAGTTACTCGATTACATCCTGGGAACTGTTTTTT
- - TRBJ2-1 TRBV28 CASSLWPSTDEQFF TGTGCCAGCAGTTTATGGCCTAGCACGGATGAGCAGTTCTTC
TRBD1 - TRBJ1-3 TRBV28 CASTASGQGAGNTIYF TGTGCCAGCACGGCCTCTGGACAGGGGGCGGGAAACACCATATATTTT
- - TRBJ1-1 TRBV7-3 CASSTLQENTEAFF TGTGCCAGCAGCACCCTACAGGAGAACACTGAAGCTTTCTTT
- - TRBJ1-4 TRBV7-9 CASSLDKQFSNEKLFF TGTGCCAGCAGCTTAGATAAACAGTTTTCTAATGAAAAACTGTTTTTT
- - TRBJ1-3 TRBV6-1 CASNDRSSGNTIYF TGTGCCAGCAACGACAGGAGCTCTGGAAACACCATATATTTT